Presented here are 22 T cell receptor beta chains from one specimen sequenced in a study of shared clonotypes between healthy human individuals. Using immunoSEQ multiplex PCR, the repertoire was profiled, and TCRdb retains in-frame clones only, with some absent. The sample has about 490,000 clones; 76% are singletons. Sequencing was done on a sample of PBMCs. These receptors were obtained from a woman in her forties in good health. Some clones in this sample may be carry-over from other donors' samples.

The CDR3 DNA follows: TGTGCCAGCAGCTCCCACAGGGGGCTATCCTACGAGCAGTACTTC. It codes for CASSSHRGLSYEQYF. The gene calls are TRBV7-8 and TRBJ2-7, with 9 bases identical to TRBD1. V was pared by 4 bases and J by 1 base, with 5 bases of the junction left unmatched. Germline V gene sequence: CDR1 SGHVS, CDR2 FQNEAQ. This CDR3 has 15 residues.

The V and J genes are TRBV11-2 and TRBJ2-4; unclear D gene. Germline values: CDR1 SGHAT, CDR2 FQNNGV. V was shortened by 4 bases and J by 5 bases, with 9 bases between the two germline ends. The CDR3 length is 13 residues. The CDR3 region is CASSSGPQNIQYF. The CDR3 bases are TGTGCCAGCAGCTCCGGGCCCCAAAACATTCAGTACTTC. The entire variable domain, with the rest obtained from reference TRBV11-2 and TRBJ2-4, is as follows: EAGVAQSPRYKIIEKRQSVAFWCNPISGHATLYWYQQILGQGPKLLIQFQNNGVVDDSQLPKDRFSAERLKGVDSTLKIQPAKLEDSAVYLCASSSGPQNIQYFGAGTRLSVL.

The chain has TRBV6-1 and TRBJ2-3; D is ambiguous. Per germline, CDR1 MNHNS and CDR2 SASEGT. Trimming cost V 2 bases and J 0 bases, with 6 bases left between them. CDR3 length: 14 amino acids. The CDR3 DNA sequence: TGTGCCAGCAGTGAATCCTGGAGCACAGATACGCAGTATTTT. As protein: CASSESWSTDTQYF.

This clone is a singleton in its sample. Other DNA sequences in this specimen translate into the identical CDR3. The J gene is TRBJ1-4, the V gene TRBV7-2, with no clear D. Germline CDR1 is SGHTA and CDR2 is FQGNSA. There are 15 residues in the CDR3. With 5 bases removed from V and 0 bases from J, the gap between germline ends came to 10 bases. The CDR3 protein is CASSLRGPTNEKLFF. CDR3 sequence (DNA): TGTGCCAGCAGCCTGCGAGGGCCAACTAATGAAAAACTGTTTTTT.

The rearrangement joins TRBV7-6 to TRBJ2-7; D may be TRBD2 (5 bases). Germline V gives CDR1 SGHVS, CDR2 FNYEAQ. The CDR3 extends over 16 amino acids. Trimming removed 5 bases from V and 3 bases from J, with 20 bases in between. The CDR3 DNA is TGTGCCAGCAGCAGGAGGCGGACGGAGGCCCACTACGAGCAGTACTTC. It codes for CASSRRRTEAHYEQYF.

This clone appeared once. The rearrangement joins TRBV27 to TRBJ1-4; D call uncertain. V shed 2 bases and J shed 4 bases, with 17 bases lying between them. This CDR3 is built from 17 residues. The germline V gene has CDR1 MNHEY and CDR2 SMNVEV (reference sequence). In nucleotides, the CDR3 is TGTGCCAGCAGTTTAAACGGCCTTCTCGCGGGTAATGAAAAACTGTTTTTT. Translating gives CASSLNGLLAGNEKLFF.

The chain uses TRBV7-8 and TRBJ2-1; D ambiguous. The CDR3 is 14 amino acids. Germline CDR1 is SGHVS and CDR2 is FQNEAQ. Trimming removed 4 bases at V and 0 bases at J, with 7 bases between. The DNA of the CDR3 is TGTGCCAGCAGCTCTTCGAGCTCCTACAATGAGCAGTTCTTC. This gives the protein CASSSSSSYNEQFF.

This chain uses TRBV28 with TRBJ1-3, with 8 nucleotides matching TRBD1. The CDR3 length is 15 residues. V lost 5 bases to trimming and J lost 4 bases; unmatched junction nucleotides: 7. Germline CDR1 is MDHEN and CDR2 is SYDVKM. In nucleotides, the CDR3 is TGTGCCAGCAGTCCAGTTGGACAGGGAGGAAACACCATATATTTT. It encodes CASSPVGQGGNTIYF.

In regard to this clone: Because the CDR3 is missing its conserved closing phenylalanine or tryptophan, this is likely a read error. The V gene is TRBV28, the J gene TRBJ1-2; D call uncertain. Germline loops: CDR1 MDHEN, CDR2 SYDVKM. V was shortened by 3 bases and J by 2 bases, with 13 bases between the two germline ends. CDR3 size: 15 residues. CDR3 protein: CASSFGSFGNYGYTL. DNA for the CDR3: TGTGCCAGCAGTTTTGGGTCCTTCGGAAACTATGGCTACACCCTC.

The V and J genes are TRBV29-1 and TRBJ1-5; tentative D call: TRBD1 (6 bases). V gave up 4 bases and J gave up 4 bases, with 11 bases separating them. Germline assignment: CDR1 SQVTM and CDR2 ANQGSEA. The CDR3 runs to 13 residues. CDR3 sequence: CSVVQGLNQPQHF. The CDR3 nucleotides read TGCAGCGTTGTTCAGGGGTTGAATCAGCCCCAGCATTTT.

This sequence joins TRBV5-4 and TRBJ2-1; D gene uncertain. Trimming took off 1 base at V and 6 bases at J, with 17 bases between the two ends. The CDR3 spans 16 residues. Germline CDR1 and CDR2: SGHNT and YYREEE (reference sequence). As DNA, the CDR3 is TGTGCCAGCAGCTTGCCCCCGAAGGGTGAAATCAATGAGCAGTTCTTC. This encodes CASSLPPKGEINEQFF. The full variable domain, completed using reference TRBV5-4 and TRBJ2-1, is ETGVTQSPTHLIKTRGQQVTLRCSSQSGHNTVSWYQQALGQGPQFIFQYYREEENGRGNFPPRFSGLQFPNYSSELNVNALELDDSALYLCASSLPPKGEINEQFFGPGTRLTVL.

The chain combines TRBV18 with TRBJ1-2; 8 bases are a match to TRBD1. V shed 2 bases, J shed 3 bases, and the junction held 2 bases outside the gene matches. The CDR3 is made up of 14 amino acids. Germline lookup yields CDR1 KGHSH and CDR2 LQKENI. The CDR3 DNA reads TGTGCCAGCTCACCATTGGGACAGGACTATGGCTACACCTTC. This translates into CASSPLGQDYGYTF.

J is TRBJ2-1 and V is TRBV6-1; D call uncertain. V was cut by 3 bases and J by 0 bases, with 21 bases left in between. CDR3 length equals 19 residues. Germline V gene lookup returns CDR1 MNHNS and CDR2 SASEGT. The CDR3 DNA sequence: TGTGCCAGCAGTGACCAAGCAAGGAAGACAACGAGCTCCTACAATGAGCAGTTCTTC. The encoded protein is CASSDQARKTTSSYNEQFF.

The chain joins TRBV6-5 to TRBJ2-3, with 9 bases fitting TRBD2. CDR1 is MNHEY and CDR2 is SVGAGI in the germline V gene. V trimming: 5 bases; J trimming: 8 bases; junction bases outside the gene matches: 5. CDR3 length: 13 amino acids. Here the CDR3 reads CASSLAGSGTQYF. The CDR3 bases are TGTGCCAGCAGTCTAGCGGGAAGCGGTACGCAGTATTTT.

The chain couples TRBV2 to TRBJ2-2, with 11 bases lining up with TRBD1. CDR3 length: 16 residues. The V and J ends lost 6 bases and 7 bases, in that order; junction bases with no gene match: 10. The germline gives CDR1 SNHLY, CDR2 FYNNEI. CDR3 sequence: CASRGPGQGASGELFF. The CDR3 DNA reads TGTGCCAGCAGGGGTCCAGGACAGGGGGCGAGCGGGGAGCTGTTTTTT.

This clone turned up a few times. The V call is TRBV7-2, the J call TRBJ1-5, with D uncertain. Germline-derived CDR1 and CDR2 are SGHTA and FQGNSA. Trimming stripped 5 bases from V and 1 base from J, with 3 bases between. CDR3 length equals 12 residues. CDR3 loop: CASSASNQPQHF. DNA of the CDR3: TGTGCCAGCAGCGCCAGCAATCAGCCCCAGCATTTT.

About this clone: A read error may produce the germline difference seen at one junction end. This sample also contains other DNA sequences that code for the same CDR3. This rearrangement joins TRBV19 to TRBJ2-2; a weak D match, TRBD2 (5 bases). The CDR3 spans 15 residues. Germline CDR1 reads LNHDA; CDR2 reads SQIVND (reference sequence). The CDR3, as DNA: TGCGCCAGTAGTATGATCCGGAGGAAGGCCGGGGAGCTGTTTTTT. Its translation is CASSMIRRKAGELFF.

This chain uses TRBV7-2 with TRBJ2-7; TRBD1 aligns across 12 bases. Germline V gene data show CDR1 as SGHTA and CDR2 as FQGNSA. CDR3 size: 15 residues. The trim removed 3 bases at V and 2 bases at J, leaving 2 bases unmatched. The CDR3 bases are TGTGCCAGCAGCTTTGGGACAGGGGGCACCTACGAGCAGTACTTC. Its translation is CASSFGTGGTYEQYF.

J is TRBJ1-1 and V is TRBV2; D unclear. The V and J ends lost 4 bases and 3 bases respectively, with 9 bases between them. Per the germline V gene, CDR1 is SNHLY and CDR2 is FYNNEI. This CDR3 is built from 13 residues. CDR3 loop: CASSVQSHTEAFF. DNA for the CDR3: TGTGCCAGCAGTGTGCAGAGTCACACTGAAGCTTTCTTT.

The V and J genes are TRBV12-5 and TRBJ2-3, with D perhaps TRBD1 (6 bases). The CDR3 has 14 amino acids. CDR1 and CDR2 (germline): LGHNT, FRNRAP. Between the trimmed V and J ends, which lost 4 bases and 2 bases, there was a span of 10 bases. CDR3 sequence: CASGSGQNTDTQYF. The CDR3 nucleotides read TGTGCTAGTGGTTCCGGACAGAACACAGATACGCAGTATTTT.

The rearrangement uses TRBV2 and TRBJ2-1, with TRBD2 matching 8 bases. The CDR3 has 16 amino acids. Germline V gives CDR1 SNHLY, CDR2 FYNNEI. The V and J ends lost 2 bases and 4 bases, in that order; junction bases with no gene match: 7. In DNA form, the CDR3 reads TGTGCCAGCAGTGAACCGGGACTAGGGCTTTACAATGAGCAGTTCTTC. Amino acids: CASSEPGLGLYNEQFF.

The chain links TRBV29-1 to TRBJ1-1; 9 bases are a match to TRBD1. The CDR3 loop spans 13 amino acids. Trimming at V came to 6 bases and at J to 7 bases, leaving 9 bases not matched to a gene. Germline values: CDR1 SQVTM, CDR2 ANQGSEA. CDR3: CSVDGQGYGEAFF. The CDR3 DNA reads as TGCAGCGTCGACGGACAGGGGTATGGTGAAGCTTTCTTT.